There are many counts of the clone carrying this T cell receptor beta chain. This entry belongs to a study of T-cell memory formation after mild COVID-19. This CDR3 is 14 amino acids long. V lost 3 bases and J lost 4, with 10 bases in between. Germline V gives CDR1 SGHNT, CDR2 YYREEE (reference sequence). MiXCR, run by TCRdb on the 5' RACE reads, gives a single entry per CDR3 protein. The sample lists about 300,000 distinct CDR3 sequences, approximately 19% occurring once. The clonotype was recovered from a man between 18 and 35 years old who had mild COVID-19 (a few samples of this study predate the infection). Cell type and time point are not known. The sample comprised PBMCs or a T cell subset sorted from them (not recorded which). The chain is built from TRBV5-4 and TRBJ1-4, with a possible D match to TRBD1 (6 bases). For the CDR3, the DNA is TGTGCCAGCAGCTCGGGACAAAATAATGAAAAACTGTTTTTT. Translated, it gives CASSSGQNNEKLFF.